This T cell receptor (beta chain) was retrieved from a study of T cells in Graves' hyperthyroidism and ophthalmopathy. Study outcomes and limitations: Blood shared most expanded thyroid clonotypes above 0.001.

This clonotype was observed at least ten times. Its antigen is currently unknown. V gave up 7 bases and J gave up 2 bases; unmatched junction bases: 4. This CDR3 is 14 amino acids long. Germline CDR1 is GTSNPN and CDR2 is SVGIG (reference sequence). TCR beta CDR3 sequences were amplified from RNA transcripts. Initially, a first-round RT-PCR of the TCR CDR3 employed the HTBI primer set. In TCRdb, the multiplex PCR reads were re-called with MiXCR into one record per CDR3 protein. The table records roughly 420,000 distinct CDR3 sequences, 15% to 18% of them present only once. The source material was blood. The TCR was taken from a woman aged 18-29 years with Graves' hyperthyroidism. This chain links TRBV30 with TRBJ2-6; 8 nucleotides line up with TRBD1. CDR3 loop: CAYPGGAGANVLTF. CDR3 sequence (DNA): TGTGCCTACCCAGGGGGCGCTGGGGCCAACGTCCTGACTTTC. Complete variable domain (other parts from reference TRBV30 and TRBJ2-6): SQTIHQWPATLVQPVGSPLSLECTVEGTSNPNLYWYRQAAGRGLQLLFYSVGIGQISSEVPQNLSASRPQDRQFILSSKKLLLSDSGFYLCAYPGGAGANVLTFGAGSRLTVL.